This T cell receptor (beta chain) came from a study of shared clonotypes between healthy human individuals. The CDR3 sequence is 14 residues long. With 2 bases removed from V and 3 bases from J, the gap between germline ends came to 12 bases. From germline, CDR1 is SGHRS and CDR2 YFSETQ. This clone was picked up a small number of times. TCRdb's table, derived via immunoSEQ multiplex PCR, lists solely in-frame clones and lacks some. The profile covers some 630,000 clones, with about 78% appearing a single time and less than 2% taken by the ten largest. The sequence was obtained from a young woman in good health. The chain is built from TRBV5-1 and TRBJ2-7; D is perhaps TRBD1 (7 bases). Material for sequencing was memory CD4+ T cells sorted from blood. Subset meaning: CD45RA-negative fraction. CDR3 nucleotides: TGCGCCAGCAGCTTACGTCAGGGGGGCTACGAGCAGTACTTC. Translating it yields CASSLRQGGYEQYF.